This T cell receptor beta chain was obtained from a study of blood T cell repertoires in COVID-19 (TCRdb year 2020). About the study as a whole: The collaborator samples originated in the United States, Italy and Spain and spanned the acute and convalescent phases of COVID-19. The sample metadata nearly always contained a de-identified subject ID, COVID-19 status, age in years and sex. Deeply sampled blood TCRbeta repertoires from subjects exposed to, actively infected with, or recovered from COVID-19 were included in the dataset. The repertoires were made available in a free public database intended to serve as a resource for research on the immune response to SARS-CoV-2. Where HLA class I and class II types were available, the types were taken from metadata supplied by the sample provider, not from assay-based typing. The samples were drawn from two sources: the first 160 participants of the ongoing ImmuneRACE study, and 950 to 1,500 subjects contributed by 6 global collaborators. The material from the prospective study consisted of cDNA or gDNA derived from T cells, B-cell-depleted T cells, or PBMCs.

TCRbeta CDR3 regions were amplified from genomic DNA using the immunoSEQ Assay, a bias-controlled multiplex PCR. Processing in the source paper ran as follows. The number of nucleated cells in each sample was estimated from the amplification of reference gene primers within the assay. Sequence reads were collapsed and filtered to measure the absolute abundance of every unique TCRbeta CDR3 rearrangement. For each sample, productive Simpson clonality was calculated as the square root of Simpson's diversity index across productive rearrangements. Imported from immuneACCESS, the table was reduced by TCRdb to in-frame sequences with V and J called. These copies leave out some clones; in studies compared against another copy, an unresolved V gene accounts for under half, and the cause of the remainder is not known. The V and J calls and the clone size are those of that table, but D and trimming were determined from the DNA. Recorded for this sample are around 30,000 clones; around 63% of them occurred a single time. The ten most abundant clones make up less than 20% of the sample.

Broad study findings and their caveats: How much clinical and demographic metadata was included differed by source and by participant, and the metadata was provided uncurated.

Whole blood was collected in K2EDTA tubes by collaborating institutions according to the institutions' own protocols. For TCRbeta analysis, collaborator samples were shipped as frozen whole blood, as isolated PBMCs, or as DNA extracted from either sample type. Details on this clone: Its antigen remains unidentified. The record has no base qualities; no much larger clone is one base away.

The sequenced material came from peripheral blood. This sequence was found in a human donor in a cohort sampled during active COVID-19.

DNA sequence: TGTGCCAGCACCCTGTACCGGGACTCTAATGAAAAACTGTTTTTT. Its protein is CASTLYRDSNEKLFF. The sequence joins TRBV2 to TRBJ1-4; TRBD1 is a weak D gene call, 5 bases matching. In the germline V gene, CDR1 corresponds to SNHLY and CDR2 to FYNNEI. Taken from cysteine to phenylalanine, the CDR3 has 15 residues. The retained sequence is limited to the CDR3, 45 bases, with the frame set at the first base. A distance of 15 bases separates the germline ends of V and J, which lose 7 bases and 3 bases respectively.